The 9 T cell receptor beta chains below come from one sample, sequenced in a study of shared clonotypes between healthy human individuals. The table came from immunoSEQ multiplex PCR; TCRdb's copy has only in-frame clones and leaves some out. The data show roughly 2 million clones, approximately 95% seen once. The sample consisted of naive CD4+ T cells sorted from blood. Stated subset: CD45RA+ positively selected. These receptors all come from a man younger than 30 in good health.

The V and J genes are TRBV6-6 and TRBJ2-7; 7 bases map to TRBD2. The CDR3 has 14 amino acids. Germline loops: CDR1 MNHNY, CDR2 SVGAGI (reference sequence). The trim removed 7 bases at V and 9 bases at J, leaving 15 bases unmatched. The CDR3 bases are TGTGCCAGCACCCGGGGGGACCCGACACGGGGGCAGTACTTC. As protein: CASTRGDPTRGQYF.

V gene TRBV5-1 combines with J gene TRBJ1-2; the D is unclear. V lost 5 bases and J 6 bases, leaving 11 bases between the germline ends. Germline CDR1 and CDR2: SGHRS and YFSETQ. The CDR3 covers 12 residues. In nucleotides, the CDR3 is TGCGCCAGCAGGGTGGGGAACGATGGCTACACCTTC. Its protein is CASRVGNDGYTF.

In its sample, this clone was seen once. The rearrangement joins TRBV5-1 to TRBJ1-1; 9 nucleotides match TRBD1. The CDR3 consists of 16 residues. Germline lookup yields CDR1 SGHRS and CDR2 YFSETQ. J lost 3 bases, V lost 4 bases, and 10 bases had no gene match. Here the CDR3 DNA reads TGCGCCAGCAGCGCAACAGGGGGCGCGGTGGACACTGAAGCTTTCTTT. Its translation: CASSATGGAVDTEAFF. The whole variable domain, filled in from reference TRBV5-1 and TRBJ1-1, reads KAGVTQTPRYLIKTRGQQVTLSCSPISGHRSVSWYQQTPGQGLQFLFEYFSETQRNKGNFPGRFSGRQFSNSRSEMNVSTLELGDSALYLCASSATGGAVDTEAFFGQGTRLTVV.

V usage is TRBV16 and J usage is TRBJ1-2, with unresolved D. V was clipped by 4 bases and J by 6 bases, with 12 bases between them. Germline CDR1 and CDR2: KGHSY and FQNENV. This CDR3 contains 13 residues. The CDR3 loop reads CASSPSRSHGYTF. CDR3 nucleotides: TGTGCCAGCAGCCCCTCCCGGAGTCATGGCTACACCTTC.

This chain links TRBV9 with TRBJ2-3; 10 nucleotides agree with TRBD1. The trim removed 4 bases at V and 1 base at J, leaving 9 bases unmatched. The germline CDR1 and CDR2 sequences are SGDLS and YYNGEE. The CDR3 spans 17 residues. The CDR3 nucleotides read TGTGCCAGCAGCCTTTCGGGACAGGGGATGCGCACAGATACGCAGTATTTT. Protein: CASSLSGQGMRTDTQYF.

The rearrangement uses TRBV19 and TRBJ2-2, with 8 bases lining up with TRBD1. Looked up from germline, CDR1 is LNHDA and CDR2 is SQIVND (reference sequence). With V trimmed by 5 bases and J by 2 bases, 4 bases remained unmatched. The CDR3 consists of 15 residues. CDR3 loop: CASSWDRLNTGELFF. CDR3 sequence (DNA): TGTGCCAGTAGTTGGGACAGGCTAAACACCGGGGAGCTGTTTTTT.

The chain is built from TRBV10-2 and TRBJ1-1; a possible D gene is TRBD1 (5 bases). Germline-derived CDR1 and CDR2 are WSHSY and SAAADI. The CDR3 spans 15 residues. V was shortened by 7 bases and J by 4 bases, with 19 bases between the two germline ends. DNA of the CDR3: TGCGCCAGCAAAGTAAGACAGCCTCCGTTCACTGAAGCTTTCTTT. Translation gives CASKVRQPPFTEAFF.

The chain is built from TRBV18 and TRBJ1-1; possible D gene TRBD1, 5 bases. Trimming shortened V by 4 bases and J by 4 bases, and 13 bases separated the two germline ends. Germline V lookup: CDR1 KGHSH, CDR2 LQKENI. This CDR3 has 14 amino acids. CDR3 in amino acids: CASSRSGGPTEAFF. In nucleotides, the CDR3 is TGTGCCAGCTCACGCTCCGGGGGACCCACTGAAGCTTTCTTT.

The chain links TRBV2 to TRBJ1-1; no clear D gene. This CDR3 is built from 14 residues. The germline gives CDR1 SNHLY, CDR2 FYNNEI. V lost 4 bases and J lost 2, with 11 bases in between. The CDR3 DNA follows: TGTGCCAGCAGTGTGGCGGCAAGAAACACTGAAGCTTTCTTT. Its protein is CASSVAARNTEAFF.